The clone carrying this TCR beta chain occurred a few times. A J-beta primer mix and a sample-barcoded 5' primer were used in a second PCR of about 6 to 12 cycles. MiXCR, applied by TCRdb to the 5' RACE reads, yields one record per CDR3 protein. The repertoire has about 940,000 distinct CDR3 sequences, around 48% of them found once; the top ten carry 13%. The CDR3 contains 15 residues. Unmatched junction bases numbered 8, after V lost 4 bases and J lost 5 bases. Looked up from germline, CDR1 is SNHLY and CDR2 is FYNNEI. This specimen comes from a study of blood T cells in healthy people across ages. The V gene is TRBV2, the J gene TRBJ2-3, with 8 bases aligning to TRBD2. The sample was blood. The TCR was taken from a man aged 30 to 45 in good health. For the CDR3, the DNA is TGTGCCAGCAGTGTTAGCGGGGCGGGGAGAGATACGCAGTATTTT. It encodes CASSVSGAGRDTQYF.